The rows below give T cell receptor beta chains drawn from one sample of a study of T cell responses to AZD1222 COVID-19 vaccine. Using immunoSEQ multiplex PCR, the repertoire was profiled, and TCRdb retains in-frame clones only, with some absent. This table has 90,000 to 120,000 clones, more than 70% appearing once. The sample in question was peripheral blood, obtained on day 0 of AZD1222 vaccination. Source of these receptors: an adult in good health. Each CDR3 is given with its conserved first and last residue.

j_call cdr3_length v_call cdr3_aa
TRBJ1-2 13 TRBV12-3/TRBV12-4 CASSVQGGYGYTF
TRBJ2-7 15 TRBV28 CASRGRQEVSYEQYF
TRBJ1-4 16 TRBV18 CASSSETGGLSEKLFF
TRBJ1-1 15 TRBV7-9 CASNENWPPGTEAFF
TRBJ1-5 20 TRBV28 CASSSWPSDRGLSGNQPQHF
TRBJ2-1 18 TRBV7-3 CASSLNGAGASGHNEQFF
TRBJ1-5 16 TRBV19 CASSTYGSASNQPQHF
TRBJ1-3 15 TRBV4-3 CASDYRVISGNTIYF
TRBJ1-5 14 TRBV19 CASSTPTGGQPQHF
TRBJ1-1 15 TRBV7-9 CASIGQGERNTEAFF
TRBJ2-1 13 TRBV6-1 CASIRSGGDEQFF
TRBJ2-7 18 TRBV7-3 CASRKGDETGEISYEQYF
TRBJ2-7 14 TRBV28 CASSLSGQGYEQYF
TRBJ2-7 15 TRBV28 CASNRGGTGEYEQYF
TRBJ2-7 14 TRBV11-2 CASSLVTGGYEQYF
TRBJ2-2 15 TRBV7-9 CASRPGTGNTGELFF
TRBJ2-7 11 TRBV29-1 CSIDSGLRQYF
TRBJ2-7 15 TRBV7-2 CASSFAGASSYEQYF
TRBJ2-5 15 TRBV5-1 CASSLQAGGLETQYF
TRBJ1-5 14 TRBV5-1 CASSLMGEGQPQHF
TRBJ1-5 12 TRBV29-1 CSARDTNQPQHF
TRBJ1-2 16 TRBV6-4 CASSMTIGASNYGYTF
TRBJ1-1 13 TRBV28 CASSQGGGTEAFF
TRBJ1-1 17 TRBV5-6 CASSLVGQTAKNTEAFF
TRBJ1-3 18 TRBV25-1 CASSGDARQGARRNTIYF
TRBJ2-7 12 TRBV3-1/TRBV3-2 CASSQATYEQYF
TRBJ2-7 14 TRBV24-1 CATSDAGTGDEQYF
TRBJ2-3 13 TRBV6-5 CASSYSRADTQYF
TRBJ2-7 14 TRBV6-2/TRBV6-3 CASSYRQGYHEQYF
TRBJ1-2 14 TRBV29-1 CSVEGPTRLAGYTF
TRBJ1-5 12 TRBV11-2 CASSRGGQPQHF
TRBJ2-1 16 TRBV7-9 CASSLQTGGPSDEQFF
TRBJ1-2 12 TRBV19 CAIRTGGDGYTF
TRBJ2-1 13 TRBV7-3 CASSLKVYNEQFF
TRBJ2-1 15 TRBV5-1 CASSLGLASYNEQFF
TRBJ2-2 14 TRBV28 CASRIAGNTGELFF
TRBJ2-5 14 TRBV6-2/TRBV6-3 CASSTDRDQETQYF
TRBJ2-3 16 TRBV24-1 CATSDAPSAGTDTQYF
TRBJ1-6 13 TRBV5-8 CASSLDRDSPLHF
TRBJ2-7 19 TRBV10-1 CASSEYRRTSGFSSYEQYF
TRBJ2-3 14 TRBV18 CASSPSVRPDTQYF
TRBJ1-5 15 TRBV27 CASSGVGTGVQPQHF
TRBJ1-2 14 TRBV24-1 CATSDLGGDYGYTF
TRBJ1-2 13 TRBV18 CASSQTGGYGYTF